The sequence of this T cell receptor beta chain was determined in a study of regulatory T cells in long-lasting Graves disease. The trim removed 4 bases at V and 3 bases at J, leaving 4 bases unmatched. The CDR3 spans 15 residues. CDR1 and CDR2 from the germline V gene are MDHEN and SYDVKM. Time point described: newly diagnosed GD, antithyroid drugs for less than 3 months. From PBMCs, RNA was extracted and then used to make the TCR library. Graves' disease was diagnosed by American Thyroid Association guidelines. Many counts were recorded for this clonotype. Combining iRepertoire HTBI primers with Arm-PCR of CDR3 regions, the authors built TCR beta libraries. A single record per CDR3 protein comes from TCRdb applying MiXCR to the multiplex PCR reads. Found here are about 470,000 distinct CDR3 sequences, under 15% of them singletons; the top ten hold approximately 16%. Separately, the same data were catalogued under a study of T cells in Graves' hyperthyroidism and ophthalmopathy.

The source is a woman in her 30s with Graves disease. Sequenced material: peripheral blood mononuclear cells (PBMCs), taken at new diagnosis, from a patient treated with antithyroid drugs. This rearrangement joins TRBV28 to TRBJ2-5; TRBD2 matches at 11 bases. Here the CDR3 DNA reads TGTGCCAGCAGTTCCACGGGACTAGCGGAAGAGACCCAGTACTTC. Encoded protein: CASSSTGLAEETQYF. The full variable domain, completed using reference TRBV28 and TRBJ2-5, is DVKVTQSSRYLVKRTGEKVFLECVQDMDHENMFWYRQDPGLGLRLIYFSYDVKMKEKGDIPEGYSVSREKKERFSLILESASTNQTSMYLCASSSTGLAEETQYFGPGTRLLVL.